These 8 T cell receptor beta chains were sequenced from one sample in a study of blood T cell repertoires in COVID-19. Sequencing used immunoSEQ multiplex PCR; TCRdb keeps in-frame clones, though not all of them. The top ten clones hold around 38% of a sample with 130,000 to 150,000 clones, 80% to 90% of them seen once. Sequencing used peripheral blood. The receptor set was obtained from a man aged 50 to 59 who had recovered from COVID-19.

The V and J genes are TRBV4-1 and TRBJ2-1, with TRBD2 identical over 11 bases. The CDR3 is made up of 16 amino acids. V gave up 3 bases and J gave up 3 bases; unmatched junction bases: 4. The germline V gene encodes CDR1 MGHRA and CDR2 YSYEKL. The CDR3 nucleotides read TGCGCCAGCAGCCAGGAGGGACTAGCGGACTACAATGAGCAGTTCTTC. Translating gives CASSQEGLADYNEQFF.

The chain is built from TRBV2 and TRBJ1-2, with D unclear. CDR1 is SNHLY and CDR2 is FYNNEI in the germline V gene. There are 13 residues in the CDR3. Trimming shortened V by 10 bases and J by 6 bases, and 18 bases separated the two germline ends. This CDR3 reads CATWEATFNGYTF. The CDR3 nucleotides read TGTGCCACCTGGGAGGCGACTTTTAATGGCTACACCTTC.

The CDR3 region has the DNA TGTGCCAGCAGTGCGATGAACCGTCCTCCTGGCTACACCTTC. Its translation is CASSAMNRPPGYTF. The V gene is TRBV27, the J gene TRBJ1-2, with unresolved D. The ends were cut back, 5 bases at V and 7 bases at J, with 17 bases in the middle. Germline values: CDR1 MNHEY, CDR2 SMNVEV (reference sequence). There are 14 residues in the CDR3.

V usage is TRBV9 and J usage is TRBJ1-1, with D unclear. The CDR3 length is 15 residues. Germline V lookup: CDR1 SGDLS, CDR2 YYNGEE. Trimming took off 0 bases at V and 5 bases at J, with 14 bases between the two ends. This CDR3 is CASSVDGHLLTEAFF. CDR3 coding DNA: TGTGCCAGCAGCGTAGATGGCCACCTCTTAACTGAAGCTTTCTTT.

This chain uses TRBV7-2 with TRBJ2-1; 9 nucleotides agree with TRBD1. This CDR3 is built from 15 residues. CDR1 is SGHTA and CDR2 is FQGNSA in the germline V gene. V gave up 5 bases and J gave up 3 bases; unmatched junction bases: 5. The chain's CDR3 is CASSPGGQGYNEQFF. The CDR3 DNA follows: TGTGCCAGCAGCCCCGGGGGACAGGGCTACAATGAGCAGTTCTTC.

The V and J genes are TRBV4-1 and TRBJ1-5, with D perhaps TRBD1 (6 bases). V was clipped by 3 bases and J by 5 bases, with 20 bases between them. Germline V gene lookup returns CDR1 MGHRA and CDR2 YSYEKL. This CDR3 contains 17 residues. CDR3 protein: CASSHQGYREVHQPQHF. Here the CDR3 DNA reads TGCGCCAGCAGCCACCAGGGGTACAGGGAAGTCCATCAGCCCCAGCATTTT.

The chain carries TRBV5-1 and TRBJ2-7, with 7 bases fitting TRBD1. Trimming at V came to 0 bases and at J to 5 bases, leaving 5 bases not matched to a gene. Germline lookup yields CDR1 SGHRS and CDR2 YFSETQ. CDR3 length: 14 amino acids. DNA for the CDR3: TGCGCCAGCAGCTTGGTAGGTAGGGGGCACGAGCAGTACTTC. It encodes CASSLVGRGHEQYF.

V is TRBV4-3 and J is TRBJ2-7; possible D gene TRBD1, 5 bases. Germline V gene lookup returns CDR1 LGHNA and CDR2 YSLEER. This CDR3 is 15 amino acids long. Trimming took 0 bases from V and 0 from J, leaving 9 bases between them. Here the CDR3 DNA reads TGCGCCAGCAGCCAAGATCTAAGGGGCTCCTACGAGCAGTACTTC. Translated, it gives CASSQDLRGSYEQYF.